A single sample gave rise to the 28 T cell receptor beta chains below, sequenced in a study of sequential checkpoint blockade in melanoma. Treatment reported: randomized to nivolumab then ipilimumab (arm A) or the reverse (arm B). Using immunoSEQ multiplex PCR, the repertoire was profiled, and TCRdb retains in-frame clones only, with some absent. The table records 15,000 to 20,000 clones, 69% of them present only once. Sequences were derived from CD8+ T cells sorted from blood (inferred from file names), sampled from a patient given nivolumab and ipilimumab in sequence. The receptor set was obtained from a human donor with melanoma.

The chain has TRBV19 and TRBJ2-1, with TRBD2 identical over 9 bases. Germline CDR1 and CDR2: LNHDA and SQIVND (reference sequence). V lost 3 bases to trimming and J lost 2 bases; unmatched junction nucleotides: 5. The CDR3 is 16 amino acids. The CDR3 DNA sequence: TGTGCCAGTAGTATGATGGGCGGGGGGGCCTACAATGAGCAGTTCTTC. Translated: CASSMMGGGAYNEQFF. Filled out from reference TRBV19 and TRBJ2-1, the complete variable domain reads DGGITQSPKYLFRKEGQNVTLSCEQNLNHDAMYWYRQDPGQGLRLIYYSQIVNDFQKGDIAEGYSVSREKKESFPLTVTSAQKNPTAFYLCASSMMGGGAYNEQFFGPGTRLTVL.

The J gene is TRBJ2-7, the V gene TRBV27, with D unclear. The V gene's germline CDR1 is MNHEY and CDR2 SMNVEV (reference sequence). This CDR3 has 11 residues. V dropped 8 bases and J dropped 7 bases, with 12 bases sitting between them. CDR3 nucleotide sequence: TGTGCCAGCCGATCCCTTCGGGAGCAGTACTTC. Its protein product is CASRSLREQYF.

This clone came up a few times. J is TRBJ2-2 and V is TRBV19; 11 nucleotides align to TRBD1. CDR1 is LNHDA and CDR2 is SQIVND in the germline V gene (reference sequence). With V trimmed by 3 bases and J by 6 bases, 6 bases remained unmatched. The CDR3 runs 16 residues. The CDR3: CASSIGQGALAGELFF. CDR3 nucleotide sequence: TGTGCCAGTAGTATCGGACAGGGGGCTCTCGCCGGGGAGCTGTTTTTT.

The CDR3 bases are TGTGCCAGCAGTTTAAAAGGACACCACTATGGCTACACCTTC. This gives the protein CASSLKGHHYGYTF. V and J are TRBV27 and TRBJ1-2; possibly TRBD1 for D (5 bases). Germline CDR1 is MNHEY and CDR2 is SMNVEV (reference sequence). CDR3 length equals 14 residues. The V and J ends lost 2 bases and 3 bases respectively, with 10 bases between them.

The CDR3: CASSHTTGREQYF. The DNA for the CDR3 is TGTGCCAGCAGCCACACGACAGGGCGGGAGCAGTACTTC. J is TRBJ2-7 and V is TRBV4-2; TRBD1 matches at 7 bases. The germline V gene encodes CDR1 LGHNA and CDR2 YNFKEQ. Trimming removed 3 bases from V and 7 bases from J; junction bases left unmatched: 6. The CDR3 loop spans 13 amino acids.

The chain joins TRBV19 to TRBJ2-7, with a possible D match to TRBD2 (6 bases). The germline CDR1 and CDR2 sequences are LNHDA and SQIVND (reference sequence). V lost 3 bases, J lost 7 bases, and 13 bases lay in between. The CDR3 totals 13 residues. DNA of the CDR3: TGTGCCAGTAGTATCGGGACTGGTGGGGAGCAGTACTTC. It is translated as CASSIGTGGEQYF. The whole variable domain, filled in from reference TRBV19 and TRBJ2-7, reads DGGITQSPKYLFRKEGQNVTLSCEQNLNHDAMYWYRQDPGQGLRLIYYSQIVNDFQKGDIAEGYSVSREKKESFPLTVTSAQKNPTAFYLCASSIGTGGEQYFGPGTRLTVT.

This clone came up once. Written as DNA, the CDR3 is TGTGCCAGCAGCTTAGGAGGCCTCTACGAGCAGTACTTC. Its translation is CASSLGGLYEQYF. This sequence joins TRBV7-8 and TRBJ2-5, with no clear D. The J call may be wrong; the DNA end is better matched by TRBJ2-7. The CDR3 extends over 13 amino acids. CDR1 and CDR2 (germline): SGHVS, FQNEAQ.

This clone has more than one count but fewer than ten. The J gene is TRBJ1-2, the V gene TRBV7-9; D ambiguous. Trimming shortened V by 5 bases and J by 3 bases, and 16 bases separated the two germline ends. CDR1 SEHNR and CDR2 FQNEAQ come from the germline V gene (reference sequence). CDR3 length: 15 residues. The CDR3 DNA follows: TGTGCCAGCAGCCCATCTCTGGGAGACTACTATGGCTACACCTTC. It translates to CASSPSLGDYYGYTF.

The rearrangement joins TRBV2 to TRBJ1-4; TRBD1 is a possible D gene (5 bases). The V gene's germline CDR1 is SNHLY and CDR2 FYNNEI. V lost 4 bases, J lost 16 bases, and 13 bases lay in between. The CDR3 totals 11 residues. In nucleotides, the CDR3 is TGTGCCAGCAGTGTCGCAGGGTACCAGTTTTTT. Its protein is CASSVAGYQFF. The full variable domain, completed using reference TRBV2 and TRBJ1-4, is EPEVTQTPSHQVTQMGQEVILRCVPISNHLYFYWYRQILGQKVEFLVSFYNNEISEKSEIFDDQFSVERPDGSNFTLKIRSTKLEDSAMYFCASSVAGYQFFGSGTQLSVL.

A single count supports this clone. The genes are TRBV5-1 and TRBJ1-1; unclear D gene. Deletions cut 0 bases from V and 0 bases from J, with 15 bases between. The germline V gene has CDR1 SGHRS and CDR2 YFSETQ. This CDR3 contains 17 residues. The CDR3 spells CASSLGVQGAMNTEAFF. CDR3 nucleotides: TGCGCCAGCAGCTTGGGGGTACAAGGAGCCATGAACACTGAAGCTTTCTTT.

V gene TRBV15 combines with J gene TRBJ2-7; 8 positions agree with TRBD1. The V segment lost 0 bases and the J segment 0 bases; nucleotides outside the gene matches: 7. The CDR3 has 17 residues. Germline CDR1 reads LNHNV; CDR2 reads YYDKDF (reference sequence). The CDR3 DNA sequence: TGTGCCACCAGCAGAGAGAAGCCAGGGGGCCCCTCCTACGAGCAGTACTTC. Its translation: CATSREKPGGPSYEQYF.

This clone came up a few times. V usage is TRBV6-5 and J usage is TRBJ2-7; TRBD2 might be the D (5 bases). The CDR3 covers 15 residues. Between the trimmed V and J ends, which lost 6 bases and 0 bases, there was a span of 15 bases. Germline lookup yields CDR1 MNHEY and CDR2 SVGAGI. The CDR3: CASRPRTGSSYEQYF. CDR3 nucleotide sequence: TGTGCCAGCAGGCCCCGGACGGGGAGCTCCTACGAGCAGTACTTC.

The rearrangement joins TRBV7-3 to TRBJ2-1; possibly TRBD2 for D (5 bases). From germline, CDR1 is SGHTA and CDR2 FQGTGA. The CDR3 contains 13 residues. Trimming shortened V by 1 base and J by 6 bases, and 7 bases separated the two germline ends. The CDR3 DNA reads as TGTGCCAGCAGCTTAATAGGGAGCAATGAGCAGTTCTTC. Its protein is CASSLIGSNEQFF.

This clone has only a few counts. The chain recombines TRBV13 with TRBJ1-2; 7 bases align to TRBD1. Germline-derived CDR1 and CDR2 are PRHDT and FYEKMQ (reference sequence). Trimming cost V 0 bases and J 3 bases; bases outside gene matches: 10. The CDR3 sequence is 17 residues long. CDR3 protein: CASSLGTRGLDDYGYTF. CDR3 DNA: TGTGCCAGCAGCTTAGGCACTAGGGGGCTGGACGACTATGGCTACACCTTC.

The CDR3 protein is CAWRSGGAGGYTF. As DNA, the CDR3 is TGTGCCTGGAGATCAGGGGGCGCGGGTGGCTACACCTTC. The V gene is TRBV30, the J gene TRBJ1-2, with 8 bases lining up with TRBD1. Trimming at V came to 3 bases and at J to 7 bases, leaving 7 bases not matched to a gene. Per the germline V gene, CDR1 is GTSNPN and CDR2 is SVGIG (reference sequence). The CDR3 contains 13 residues.

The rearrangement links TRBV27 to TRBJ2-1, with TRBD1 matching 11 bases. Trimming removed 5 bases from V and 7 bases from J; junction bases left unmatched: 4. The CDR3 extends over 14 amino acids. Germline CDR1 reads MNHEY; CDR2 reads SMNVEV (reference sequence). DNA for the CDR3: TGTGCCAGCAGTCCCGGGACAGGGGGTAATGAGCAGTTCTTC. It specifies CASSPGTGGNEQFF.

V usage is TRBV6-5 and J usage is TRBJ2-7; D call uncertain. V lost 2 bases and J lost 6, with 8 bases in between. Germline assignment: CDR1 MNHEY and CDR2 SVGAGI. The CDR3 runs 12 residues. The CDR3 loop reads CASSYAYGEQYF. As DNA, the CDR3 is TGTGCCAGCAGTTACGCCTACGGCGAGCAGTACTTC.

V and J are TRBV7-3 and TRBJ2-7; 10 bases line up with TRBD1. Germline CDR1 reads SGHTA; CDR2 reads FQGTGA. CDR3 length: 15 residues. The junction had 5 bases not matched to a gene; V was cut back by 1 base and J by 5 bases. The CDR3 sequence is CASSLSGQGEDEQYF. For the CDR3, the DNA is TGTGCCAGCAGCTTAAGTGGACAGGGGGAGGACGAGCAGTACTTC.

The table lists this clone with a count of one. This rearrangement joins TRBV2 to TRBJ1-5; D is possibly TRBD1 (5 bases). The CDR3 is 15 amino acids. Germline V CDR1 and CDR2: SNHLY, FYNNEI. Trimming took 2 bases from V and 4 from J, leaving 12 bases between them. CDR3 sequence: CASSELGLLNQPQHF. The CDR3 DNA reads TGTGCCAGCAGTGAATTGGGACTCCTGAATCAGCCCCAGCATTTT.

This chain links TRBV4-2 with TRBJ1-5; D gene uncertain. The germline V and J ends were trimmed by 4 bases and 6 bases, with 16 bases remaining between them. The V gene's germline CDR1 is LGHNA and CDR2 YNFKEQ. The CDR3 covers 15 residues. The CDR3, as DNA: TGTGCCAGCAGCCCACCGGGAGGCGGAGGTCAGCCCCAGCATTTT. Encoded protein: CASSPPGGGGQPQHF.

The chain is built from TRBV7-9 and TRBJ1-2, with TRBD1 matching 11 bases. Germline V CDR1 and CDR2: SEHNR, FQNEAQ (reference sequence). This CDR3 region has 17 residues. The V and J ends lost 2 bases and 3 bases, in that order; junction bases with no gene match: 8. The DNA for the CDR3 is TGTGCCAGCAGCTTACCCCGGGACAGGGGGTCGGACTATGGCTACACCTTC. This gives the protein CASSLPRDRGSDYGYTF.

A few counts support this clone. This chain uses TRBV15 with TRBJ1-2; TRBD1 aligns across 7 bases. Germline loops: CDR1 LNHNV, CDR2 YYDKDF (reference sequence). The CDR3 is made up of 17 amino acids. V shed 2 bases, J shed 4 bases, and the junction held 13 bases outside the gene matches. CDR3 sequence: CATSRSRDSSLIYGYTF. Here the CDR3 DNA reads TGTGCCACCAGCAGATCTCGGGACAGCTCACTTATCTATGGCTACACCTTC.

There are a few counts of this clone. The chain joins TRBV14 to TRBJ1-1; D unclear. CDR3 length equals 13 residues. CDR1 is SGHDN and CDR2 is FVKESK in the germline V gene. Trimming took off 4 bases at V and 3 bases at J, with 9 bases between the two ends. The CDR3 nucleotides are TGTGCCAGCAGCCTCAGTCGGGACACTGAAGCTTTCTTT. Its protein product is CASSLSRDTEAFF.

J is TRBJ2-5 and V is TRBV7-6; 7 bases line up with TRBD1. After removal of 7 bases from V and 6 bases from J, the junction contained 17 bases not matched to a gene. This CDR3 is built from 16 residues. Germline CDR1 SGHVS, CDR2 FNYEAQ. CDR3 in DNA: TGTGCCAGCACCCCCGACAGGGCAGGGGTTTTGAAGACCCAGTACTTC. Protein sequence: CASTPDRAGVLKTQYF.

V gene TRBV9 combines with J gene TRBJ2-5, with 10 nucleotides matching TRBD2. This CDR3 has 17 residues. The V gene end was trimmed by 2 bases and the J gene end by 0 bases; junction bases not matched to a gene: 7. CDR1 and CDR2 (germline): SGDLS, YYNGEE. The CDR3 sequence is CASSVAPGLAYQETQYF. In DNA form, the CDR3 reads TGTGCCAGCAGCGTGGCCCCGGGACTAGCGTACCAAGAGACCCAGTACTTC.

This chain links TRBV18 with TRBJ2-1; 14 nucleotides agree with TRBD2. Germline V gene sequence: CDR1 KGHSH, CDR2 LQKENI. V dropped 3 bases and J dropped 6; count of bases not matched to a gene: 10. The CDR3 is 18 residues long. This chain's CDR3 is CASSPPALGLAGVNEQFF. CDR3 coding DNA: TGTGCCAGCTCACCGCCCGCCCTGGGACTAGCGGGAGTCAATGAGCAGTTCTTC.

This clone has a single count. V is TRBV6-1 and J is TRBJ2-5, with 10 bases lining up with TRBD2. CDR3 size: 15 residues. Germline V gives CDR1 MNHNS, CDR2 SASEGT. Losses at the gene ends were 7 bases for V and 5 bases for J; bases not matched to a gene: 10. The CDR3: CASNWSGGAGETQYF. In DNA, the CDR3 is TGTGCCAGCAACTGGAGCGGGGGGGCGGGGGAGACCCAGTACTTC.

The chain is built from TRBV27 and TRBJ2-7; the match to TRBD1 covers 10 bases. This CDR3 comprises 14 residues. The V gene end was trimmed by 5 bases and the J gene end by 7 bases; junction bases not matched to a gene: 8. Germline CDR1 and CDR2: MNHEY and SMNVEV (reference sequence). The CDR3 nucleotides read TGTGCCAGCAGTCTCCGACAGGGGGCGCGGGAGCAGTACTTC. Encoded protein: CASSLRQGAREQYF.